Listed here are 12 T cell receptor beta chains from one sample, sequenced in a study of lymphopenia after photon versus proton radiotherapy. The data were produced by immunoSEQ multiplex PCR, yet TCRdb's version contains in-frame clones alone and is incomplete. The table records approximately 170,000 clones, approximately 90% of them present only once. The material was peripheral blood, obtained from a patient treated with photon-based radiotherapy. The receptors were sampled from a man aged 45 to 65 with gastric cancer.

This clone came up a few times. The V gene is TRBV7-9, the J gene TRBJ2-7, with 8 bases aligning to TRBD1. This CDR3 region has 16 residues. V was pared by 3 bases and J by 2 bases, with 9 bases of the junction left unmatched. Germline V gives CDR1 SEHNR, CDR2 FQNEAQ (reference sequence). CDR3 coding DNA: TGTGCCAGCAGCTTGGTTTTAACAGGGGGAACCTACGAGCAGTACTTC. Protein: CASSLVLTGGTYEQYF.

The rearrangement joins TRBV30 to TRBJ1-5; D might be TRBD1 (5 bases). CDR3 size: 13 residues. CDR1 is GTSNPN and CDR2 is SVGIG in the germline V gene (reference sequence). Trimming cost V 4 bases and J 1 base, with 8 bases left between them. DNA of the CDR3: TGTGCCTGGAACGACAGAAGCAATCAGCCCCAGCATTTT. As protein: CAWNDRSNQPQHF.

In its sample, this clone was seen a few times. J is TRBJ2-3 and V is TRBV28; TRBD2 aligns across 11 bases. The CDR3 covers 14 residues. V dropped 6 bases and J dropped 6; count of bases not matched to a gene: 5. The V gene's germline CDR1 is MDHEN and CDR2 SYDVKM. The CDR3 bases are TGTGCCAGCAGCTATAGCGGGAGGGAGGATACGCAGTATTTT. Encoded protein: CASSYSGREDTQYF.

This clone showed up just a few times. The CDR3 DNA follows: TGTGCCAGCTCAAACGGACAGCAGACCGGGGAGCTGTTTTTT. It codes for CASSNGQQTGELFF. The chain combines TRBV18 with TRBJ2-2; a weak D match, TRBD1 (6 bases). Germline V CDR1 and CDR2: KGHSH, LQKENI. V was trimmed by 5 bases and J by 5 bases, leaving 12 bases between them. The CDR3 is made up of 14 amino acids.

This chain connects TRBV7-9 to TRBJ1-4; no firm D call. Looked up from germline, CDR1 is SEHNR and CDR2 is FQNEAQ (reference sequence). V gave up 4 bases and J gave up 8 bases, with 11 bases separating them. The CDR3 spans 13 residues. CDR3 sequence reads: CASSSGEAEKLFF. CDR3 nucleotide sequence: TGTGCCAGCAGCTCCGGGGAAGCAGAAAAACTGTTTTTT. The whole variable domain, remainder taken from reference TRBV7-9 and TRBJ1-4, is DTGVSQNPRHKITKRGQNVTFRCDPISEHNRLYWYRQTLGQGPEFLTYFQNEAQLEKSRLLSDRFSAERPKGSFSTLEIQRTEQGDSAMYLCASSSGEAEKLFFGSGTQLSVL.

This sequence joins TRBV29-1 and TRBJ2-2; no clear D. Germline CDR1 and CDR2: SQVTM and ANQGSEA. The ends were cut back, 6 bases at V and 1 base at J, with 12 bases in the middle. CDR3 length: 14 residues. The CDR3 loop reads CSVERLMNTGELFF. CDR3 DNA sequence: TGCAGCGTGGAGAGGCTAATGAACACCGGGGAGCTGTTTTTT.

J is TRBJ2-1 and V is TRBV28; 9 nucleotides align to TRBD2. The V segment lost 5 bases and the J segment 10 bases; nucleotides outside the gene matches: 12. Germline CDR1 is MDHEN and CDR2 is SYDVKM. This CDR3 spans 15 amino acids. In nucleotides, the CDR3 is TGTGCCAGCAGTCCGCCCAGCGGGAGGATGGGGGAGCAGTTCTTC. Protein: CASSPPSGRMGEQFF.

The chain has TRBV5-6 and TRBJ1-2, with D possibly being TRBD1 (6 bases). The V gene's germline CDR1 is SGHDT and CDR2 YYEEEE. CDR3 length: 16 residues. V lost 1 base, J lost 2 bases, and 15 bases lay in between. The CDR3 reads CASSLQVGTGNYGYTF. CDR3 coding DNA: TGTGCCAGCAGCTTGCAAGTCGGTACAGGGAACTATGGCTACACCTTC.

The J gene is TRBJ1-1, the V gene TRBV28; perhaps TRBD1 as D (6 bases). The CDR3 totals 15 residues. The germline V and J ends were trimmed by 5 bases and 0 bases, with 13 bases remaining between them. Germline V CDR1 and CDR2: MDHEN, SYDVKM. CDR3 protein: CASSGGADMNTEAFF. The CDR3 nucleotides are TGTGCCAGCAGTGGGGGGGCGGACATGAACACTGAAGCTTTCTTT.

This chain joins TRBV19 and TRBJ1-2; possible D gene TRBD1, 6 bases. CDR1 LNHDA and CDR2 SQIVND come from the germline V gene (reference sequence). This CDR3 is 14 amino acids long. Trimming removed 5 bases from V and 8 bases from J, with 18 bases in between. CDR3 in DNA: TGTGCCAGTAGTTGGATATTACAGGGAAGCGGCTACACCTTC. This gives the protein CASSWILQGSGYTF.

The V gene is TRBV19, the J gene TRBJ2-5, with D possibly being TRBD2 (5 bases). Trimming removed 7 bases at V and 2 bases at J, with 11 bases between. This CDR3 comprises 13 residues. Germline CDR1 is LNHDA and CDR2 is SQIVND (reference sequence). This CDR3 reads CASKRTPQETQYF. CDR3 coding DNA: TGTGCCAGTAAACGGACTCCTCAAGAGACCCAGTACTTC.

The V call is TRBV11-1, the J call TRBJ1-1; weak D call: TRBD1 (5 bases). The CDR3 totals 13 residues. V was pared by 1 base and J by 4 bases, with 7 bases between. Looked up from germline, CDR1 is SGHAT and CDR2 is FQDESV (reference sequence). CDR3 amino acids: CASSLDGGTEAFF. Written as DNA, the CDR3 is TGTGCCAGCAGCTTAGATGGGGGCACTGAAGCTTTCTTT.